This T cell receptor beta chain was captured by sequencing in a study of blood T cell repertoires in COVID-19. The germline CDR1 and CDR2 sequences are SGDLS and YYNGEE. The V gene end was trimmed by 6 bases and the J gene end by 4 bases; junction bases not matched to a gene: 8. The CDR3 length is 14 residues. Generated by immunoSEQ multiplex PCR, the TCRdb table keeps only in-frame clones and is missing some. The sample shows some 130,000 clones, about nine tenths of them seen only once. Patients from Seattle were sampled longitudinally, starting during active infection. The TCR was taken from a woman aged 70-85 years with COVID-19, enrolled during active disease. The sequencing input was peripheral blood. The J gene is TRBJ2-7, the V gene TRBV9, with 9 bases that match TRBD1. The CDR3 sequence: CASNPGQGHYEQYF. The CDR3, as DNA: TGTGCCAGCAACCCGGGACAGGGCCATTACGAGCAGTACTTC.